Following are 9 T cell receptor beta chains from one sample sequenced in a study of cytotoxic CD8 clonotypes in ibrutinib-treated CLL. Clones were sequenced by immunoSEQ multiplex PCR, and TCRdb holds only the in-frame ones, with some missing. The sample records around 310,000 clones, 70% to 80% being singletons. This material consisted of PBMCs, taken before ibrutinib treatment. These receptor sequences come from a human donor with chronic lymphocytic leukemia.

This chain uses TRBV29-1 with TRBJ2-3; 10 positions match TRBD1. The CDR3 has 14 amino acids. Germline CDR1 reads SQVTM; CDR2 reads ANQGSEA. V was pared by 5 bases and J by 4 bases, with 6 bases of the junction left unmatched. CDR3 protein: CSVSETGGADTQYF. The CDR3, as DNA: TGCAGCGTTTCGGAGACAGGGGGCGCAGATACGCAGTATTTT.

The CDR3 protein is CAWSQGQSGNTIYF. As DNA, the CDR3 is TGTGCCTGGAGCCAAGGACAGTCTGGAAACACCATATATTTT. The chain links TRBV30 to TRBJ1-3; tentatively, D is TRBD1 (6 bases). Trimming removed 3 bases from V and 1 base from J, with 10 bases in between. This CDR3 has 14 amino acids. Germline V gives CDR1 GTSNPN, CDR2 SVGIG (reference sequence). Supplemented by reference TRBV30 and TRBJ1-3, the full variable domain reads SQTIHQWPATLVQPVGSPLSLECTVEGTSNPNLYWYRQAAGRGLQLLFYSVGIGQISSEVPQNLSASRPQDRQFILSSKKLLLSDSGFYLCAWSQGQSGNTIYFGEGSWLTVV.

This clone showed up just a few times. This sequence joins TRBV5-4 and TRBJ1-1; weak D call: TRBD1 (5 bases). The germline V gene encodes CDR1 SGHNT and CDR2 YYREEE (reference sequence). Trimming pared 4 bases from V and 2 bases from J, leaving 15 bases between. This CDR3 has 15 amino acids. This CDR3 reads CASSPRLGRNTEAFF. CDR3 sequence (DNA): TGTGCCAGCAGCCCACGTTTGGGACGAAACACTGAAGCTTTCTTT.

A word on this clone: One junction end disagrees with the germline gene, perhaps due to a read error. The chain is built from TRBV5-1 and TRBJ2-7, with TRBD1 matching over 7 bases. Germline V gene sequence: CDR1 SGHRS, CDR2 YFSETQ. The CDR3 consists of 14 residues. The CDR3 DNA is TGCGCCAGCAGCGTAGCTGGGACAGTGTACGCGCAGTACTTC. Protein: CASSVAGTVYAQYF.

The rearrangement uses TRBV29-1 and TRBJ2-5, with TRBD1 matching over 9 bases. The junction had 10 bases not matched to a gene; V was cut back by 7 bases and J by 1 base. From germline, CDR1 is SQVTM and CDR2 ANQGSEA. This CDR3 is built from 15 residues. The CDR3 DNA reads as TGCAGCGGGCGGGGGACAGGGACCTCCCAAGAGACCCAGTACTTC. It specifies CSGRGTGTSQETQYF.

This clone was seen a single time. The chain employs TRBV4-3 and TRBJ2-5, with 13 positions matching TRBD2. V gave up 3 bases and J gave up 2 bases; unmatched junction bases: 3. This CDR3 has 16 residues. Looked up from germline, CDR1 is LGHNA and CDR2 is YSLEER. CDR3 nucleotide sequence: TGCGCCAGCAGCCAGGGGACTAGCGGGGTTCAAGAGACCCAGTACTTC. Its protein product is CASSQGTSGVQETQYF.

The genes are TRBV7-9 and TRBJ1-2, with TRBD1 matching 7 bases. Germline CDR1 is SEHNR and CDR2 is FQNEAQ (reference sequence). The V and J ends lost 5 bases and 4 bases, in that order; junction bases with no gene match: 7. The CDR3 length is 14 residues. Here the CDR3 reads CASSGKTGSYGYTF. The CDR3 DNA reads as TGTGCCAGCAGCGGAAAGACAGGGTCCTATGGCTACACCTTC.

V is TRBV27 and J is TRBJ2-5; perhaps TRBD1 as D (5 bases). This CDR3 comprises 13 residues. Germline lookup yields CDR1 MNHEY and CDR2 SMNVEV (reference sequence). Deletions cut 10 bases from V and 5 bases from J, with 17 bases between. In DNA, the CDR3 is TGTGCCAACCGAAGTGGGGCTGGGGAGACCCAGTACTTC. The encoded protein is CANRSGAGETQYF.

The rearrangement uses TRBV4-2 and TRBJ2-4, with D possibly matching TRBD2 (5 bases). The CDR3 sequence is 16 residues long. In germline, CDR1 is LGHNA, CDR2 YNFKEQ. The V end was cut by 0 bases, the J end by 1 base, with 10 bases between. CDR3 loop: CASSQDGPGAKNIQYF. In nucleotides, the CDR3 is TGTGCCAGCAGCCAAGATGGTCCGGGGGCCAAAAACATTCAGTACTTC.